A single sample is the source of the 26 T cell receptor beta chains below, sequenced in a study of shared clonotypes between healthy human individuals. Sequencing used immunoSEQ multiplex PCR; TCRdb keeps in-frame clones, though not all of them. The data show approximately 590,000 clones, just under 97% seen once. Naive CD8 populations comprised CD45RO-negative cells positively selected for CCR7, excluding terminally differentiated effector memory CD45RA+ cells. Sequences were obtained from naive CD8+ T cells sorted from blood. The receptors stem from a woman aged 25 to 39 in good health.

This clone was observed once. CDR3 region: CASSMWGEVDSPLHF. CDR3 nucleotide sequence: TGTGCCAGTAGTATGTGGGGCGAAGTAGATTCACCCCTCCACTTT. V is TRBV19 and J is TRBJ1-6; D is perhaps TRBD1 (5 bases). Deletions cut 3 bases from V and 8 bases from J, with 14 bases between. The CDR3 is made up of 15 amino acids. Germline V gene sequence: CDR1 LNHDA, CDR2 SQIVND (reference sequence).

The CDR3 DNA sequence: TGTGCCAGCAGTCCCGGACAGGGGCATAATGAGCAGTTCTTC. Its translation is CASSPGQGHNEQFF. The chain combines TRBV27 with TRBJ2-1; 9 nucleotides match TRBD1. This CDR3 is built from 14 residues. V trimming: 5 bases; J trimming: 7 bases; junction bases outside the gene matches: 6. Germline V lookup: CDR1 MNHEY, CDR2 SMNVEV (reference sequence).

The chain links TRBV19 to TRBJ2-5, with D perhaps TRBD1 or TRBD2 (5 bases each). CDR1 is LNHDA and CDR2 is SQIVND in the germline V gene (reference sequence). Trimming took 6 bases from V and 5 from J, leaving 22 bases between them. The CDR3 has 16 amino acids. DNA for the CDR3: TGTGCCAGTAGCAACCGGGACGGACTGTCCATTGAGACCCAGTACTTC. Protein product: CASSNRDGLSIETQYF.

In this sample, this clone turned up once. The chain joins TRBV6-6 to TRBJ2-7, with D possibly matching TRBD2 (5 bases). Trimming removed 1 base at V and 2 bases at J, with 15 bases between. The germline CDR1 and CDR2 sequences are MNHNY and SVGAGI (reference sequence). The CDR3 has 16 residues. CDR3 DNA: TGTGCCAGCAGTTACTACGGAGAGGGAGACGCCTACGAGCAGTACTTC. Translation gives CASSYYGEGDAYEQYF.

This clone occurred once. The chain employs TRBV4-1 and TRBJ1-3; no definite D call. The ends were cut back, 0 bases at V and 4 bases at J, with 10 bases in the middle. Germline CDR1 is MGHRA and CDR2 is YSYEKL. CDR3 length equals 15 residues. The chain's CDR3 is CASSQDAAQGNTIYF. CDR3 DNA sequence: TGCGCCAGCAGCCAAGATGCGGCACAAGGAAACACCATATATTTT.

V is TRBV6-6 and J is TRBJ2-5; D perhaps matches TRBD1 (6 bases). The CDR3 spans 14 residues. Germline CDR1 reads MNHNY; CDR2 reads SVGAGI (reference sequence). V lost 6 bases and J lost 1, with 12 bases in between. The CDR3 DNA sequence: TGTGCCAGCAGCCAGGGACACAGCCAAGAGACCCAGTACTTC. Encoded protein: CASSQGHSQETQYF.

CDR3 bases: TGTGCCAGCAGTTACTCAGCGGGATGGAGCACCGGGGAGCTGTTTTTT. It encodes CASSYSAGWSTGELFF. V is TRBV6-5 and J is TRBJ2-2; 7 bases line up with TRBD2. Germline-derived CDR1 and CDR2 are MNHEY and SVGAGI. CDR3 size: 16 residues. The V segment lost 0 bases and the J segment 4 bases; nucleotides outside the gene matches: 5.

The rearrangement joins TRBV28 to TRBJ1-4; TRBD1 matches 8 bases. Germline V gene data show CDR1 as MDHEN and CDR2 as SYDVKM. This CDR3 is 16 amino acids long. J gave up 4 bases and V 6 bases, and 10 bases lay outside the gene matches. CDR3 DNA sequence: TGTGCCAGCAGCACCCCCAGGGGGCGGGTTAATGAAAAACTGTTTTTT. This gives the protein CASSTPRGRVNEKLFF.

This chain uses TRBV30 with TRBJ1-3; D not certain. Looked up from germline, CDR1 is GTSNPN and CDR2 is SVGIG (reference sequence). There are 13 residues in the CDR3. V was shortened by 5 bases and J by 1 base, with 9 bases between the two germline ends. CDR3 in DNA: TGTGCCTGGGAGGGAGGGTCTGGAAACACCATATATTTT. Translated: CAWEGGSGNTIYF.

This CDR3 reads CASSLQGLEQYF. The CDR3 DNA is TGTGCCAGCAGTTTACAGGGGCTCGAGCAGTACTTC. The chain uses TRBV6-5 and TRBJ2-7, with 7 nucleotides matching TRBD1. The J segment lost 6 bases and the V segment lost 4 bases, leaving 3 bases of the junction unmatched. This CDR3 has 12 amino acids. Germline CDR1 MNHEY, CDR2 SVGAGI.

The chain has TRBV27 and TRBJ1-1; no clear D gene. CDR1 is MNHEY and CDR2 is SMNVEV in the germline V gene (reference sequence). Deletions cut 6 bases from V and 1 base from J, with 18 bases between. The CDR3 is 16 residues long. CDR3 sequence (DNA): TGTGCCAGCAGACTACCCGGCGTCTTCTGGAACACTGAAGCTTTCTTT. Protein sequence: CASRLPGVFWNTEAFF.

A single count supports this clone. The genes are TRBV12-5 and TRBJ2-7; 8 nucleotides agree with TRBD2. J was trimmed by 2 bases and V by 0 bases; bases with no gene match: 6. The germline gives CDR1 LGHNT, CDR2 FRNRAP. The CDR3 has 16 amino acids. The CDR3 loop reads CASGLVLGTRPYEQYF. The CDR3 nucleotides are TGTGCTAGTGGTTTGGTACTGGGGACTAGGCCCTACGAGCAGTACTTC.

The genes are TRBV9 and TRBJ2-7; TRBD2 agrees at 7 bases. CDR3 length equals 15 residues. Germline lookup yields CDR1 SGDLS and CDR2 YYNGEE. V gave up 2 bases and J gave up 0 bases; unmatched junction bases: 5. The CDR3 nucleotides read TGTGCCAGCAGCGTCTTCAGCGGGGTCTCCTACGAGCAGTACTTC. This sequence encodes CASSVFSGVSYEQYF.

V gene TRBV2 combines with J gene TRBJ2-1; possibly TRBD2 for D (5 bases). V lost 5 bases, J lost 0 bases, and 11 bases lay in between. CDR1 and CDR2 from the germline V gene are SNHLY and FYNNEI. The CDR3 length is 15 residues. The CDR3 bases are TGTGCCAGCAGTTTCGGACTTGACTCCTACAATGAGCAGTTCTTC. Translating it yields CASSFGLDSYNEQFF.

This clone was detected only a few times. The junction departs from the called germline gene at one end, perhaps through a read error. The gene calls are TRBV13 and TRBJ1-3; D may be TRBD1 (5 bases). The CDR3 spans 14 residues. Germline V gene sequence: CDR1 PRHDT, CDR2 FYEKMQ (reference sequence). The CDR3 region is CASSLGVTGNTIYF. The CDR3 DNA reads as TGTGCCAGCAGCCTAGGGGTTACTGGAAACACCATATATTTT.

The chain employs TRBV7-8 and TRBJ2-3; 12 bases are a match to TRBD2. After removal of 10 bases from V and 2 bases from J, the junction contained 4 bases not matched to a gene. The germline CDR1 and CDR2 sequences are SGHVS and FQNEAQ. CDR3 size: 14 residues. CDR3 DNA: TGTGCCATAGGACTAGCGGGAATCACAGATACGCAGTATTTT. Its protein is CAIGLAGITDTQYF.

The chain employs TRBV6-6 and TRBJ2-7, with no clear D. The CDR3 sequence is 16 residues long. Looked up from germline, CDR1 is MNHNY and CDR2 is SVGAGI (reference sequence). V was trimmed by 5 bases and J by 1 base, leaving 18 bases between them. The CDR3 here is CASSVLGSVASYEQYF. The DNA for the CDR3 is TGTGCCAGCAGTGTTCTCGGGTCAGTAGCTTCCTACGAGCAGTACTTC.

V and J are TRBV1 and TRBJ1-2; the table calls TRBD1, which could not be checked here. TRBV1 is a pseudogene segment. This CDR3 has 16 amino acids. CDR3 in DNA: TGCACCAGCAGCCCAAAACGGGCAGGGATGATCTATGGCTACACCTTC. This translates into CTSSPKRAGMIYGYTF.

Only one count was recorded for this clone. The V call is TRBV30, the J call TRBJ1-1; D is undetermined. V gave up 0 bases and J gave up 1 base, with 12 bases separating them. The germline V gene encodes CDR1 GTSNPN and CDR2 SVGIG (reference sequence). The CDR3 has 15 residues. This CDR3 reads CAWSVEEGQNTEAFF. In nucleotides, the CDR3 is TGTGCCTGGAGTGTAGAGGAGGGCCAGAACACTGAAGCTTTCTTT.

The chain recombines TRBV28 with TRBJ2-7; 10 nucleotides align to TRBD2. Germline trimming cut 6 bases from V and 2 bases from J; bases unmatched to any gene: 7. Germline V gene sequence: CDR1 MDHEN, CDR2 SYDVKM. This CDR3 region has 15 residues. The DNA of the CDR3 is TGTGCCAGCAGCTACCAGCGGGAGGGCCCCTACGAGCAGTACTTC. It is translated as CASSYQREGPYEQYF.

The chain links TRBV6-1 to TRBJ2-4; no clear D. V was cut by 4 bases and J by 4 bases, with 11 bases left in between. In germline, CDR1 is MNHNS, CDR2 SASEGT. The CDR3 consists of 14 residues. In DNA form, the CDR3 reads TGTGCCAGCAGTGCCCTGGGCCTTAAAAACATTCAGTACTTC. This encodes CASSALGLKNIQYF.

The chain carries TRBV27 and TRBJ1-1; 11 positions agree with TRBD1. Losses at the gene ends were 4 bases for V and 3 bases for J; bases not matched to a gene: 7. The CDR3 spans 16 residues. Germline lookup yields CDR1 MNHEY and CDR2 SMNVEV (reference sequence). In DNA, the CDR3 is TGTGCCAGCAGTTGGCGGACAGGGGGCTTGGACACTGAAGCTTTCTTT. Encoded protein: CASSWRTGGLDTEAFF.

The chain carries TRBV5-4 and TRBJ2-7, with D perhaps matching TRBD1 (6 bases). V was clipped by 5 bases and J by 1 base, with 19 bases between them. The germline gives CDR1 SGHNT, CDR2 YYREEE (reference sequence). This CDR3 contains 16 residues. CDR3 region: CASSWGPVSLSYEQYF. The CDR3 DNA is TGTGCCAGCAGTTGGGGGCCTGTCTCGCTTTCCTACGAGCAGTACTTC.

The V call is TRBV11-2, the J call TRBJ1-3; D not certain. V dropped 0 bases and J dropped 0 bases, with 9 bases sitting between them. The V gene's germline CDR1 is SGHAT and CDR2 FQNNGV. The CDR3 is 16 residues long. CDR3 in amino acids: CASSLDWSFSGNTIYF. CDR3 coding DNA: TGTGCCAGCAGCTTAGATTGGAGTTTCTCTGGAAACACCATATATTTT.

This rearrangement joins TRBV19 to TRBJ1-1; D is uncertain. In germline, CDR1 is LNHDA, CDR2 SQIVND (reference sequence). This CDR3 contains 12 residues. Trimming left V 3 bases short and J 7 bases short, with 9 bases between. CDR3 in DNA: TGTGCCAGTAGTATTGACCTCGGTGAAGCTTTCTTT. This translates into CASSIDLGEAFF.

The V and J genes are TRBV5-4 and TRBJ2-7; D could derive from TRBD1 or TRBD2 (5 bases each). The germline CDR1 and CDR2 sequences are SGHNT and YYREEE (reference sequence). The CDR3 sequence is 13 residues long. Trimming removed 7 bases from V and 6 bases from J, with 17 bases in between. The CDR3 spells CASDRDLGGEQYF. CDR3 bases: TGTGCCAGCGACCGGGACCTTGGGGGCGAGCAGTACTTC. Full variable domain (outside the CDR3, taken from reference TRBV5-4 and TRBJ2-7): ETGVTQSPTHLIKTRGQQVTLRCSSQSGHNTVSWYQQALGQGPQFIFQYYREEENGRGNFPPRFSGLQFPNYSSELNVNALELDDSALYLCASDRDLGGEQYFGPGTRLTVT.